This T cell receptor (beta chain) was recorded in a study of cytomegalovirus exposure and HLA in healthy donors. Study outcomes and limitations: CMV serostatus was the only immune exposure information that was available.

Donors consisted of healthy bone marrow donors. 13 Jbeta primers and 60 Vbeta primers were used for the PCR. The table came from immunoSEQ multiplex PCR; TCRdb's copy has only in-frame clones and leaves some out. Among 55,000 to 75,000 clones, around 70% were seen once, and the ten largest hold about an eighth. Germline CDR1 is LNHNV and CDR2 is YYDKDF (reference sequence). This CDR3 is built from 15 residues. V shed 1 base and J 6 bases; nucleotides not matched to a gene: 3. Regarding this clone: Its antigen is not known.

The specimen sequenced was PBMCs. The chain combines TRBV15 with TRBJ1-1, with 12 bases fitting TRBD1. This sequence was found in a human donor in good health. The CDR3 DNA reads TGTGCCACCAGCAGAGGGGGACAGGGGGCCGCTGAAGCTTTCTTT. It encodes CATSRGGQGAAEAFF.